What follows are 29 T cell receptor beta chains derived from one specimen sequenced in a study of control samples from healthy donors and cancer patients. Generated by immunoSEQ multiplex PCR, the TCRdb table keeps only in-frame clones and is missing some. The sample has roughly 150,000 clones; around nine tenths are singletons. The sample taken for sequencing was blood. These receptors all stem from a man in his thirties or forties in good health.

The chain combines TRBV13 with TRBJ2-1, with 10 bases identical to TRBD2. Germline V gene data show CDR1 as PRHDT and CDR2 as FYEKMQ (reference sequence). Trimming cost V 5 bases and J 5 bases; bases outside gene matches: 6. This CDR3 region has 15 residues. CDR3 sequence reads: CASSGGTSEHNEQFF. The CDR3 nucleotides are TGTGCCAGCAGCGGCGGGACTAGCGAACACAATGAGCAGTTCTTC. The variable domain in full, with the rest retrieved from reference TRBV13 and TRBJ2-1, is AAGVIQSPRHLIKEKRETATLKCYPIPRHDTVYWYQQGPGQDPQFLISFYEKMQSDKGSIPDRFSAQQFSDYHSELNMSSLELGDSALYFCASSGGTSEHNEQFFGPGTRLTVL.

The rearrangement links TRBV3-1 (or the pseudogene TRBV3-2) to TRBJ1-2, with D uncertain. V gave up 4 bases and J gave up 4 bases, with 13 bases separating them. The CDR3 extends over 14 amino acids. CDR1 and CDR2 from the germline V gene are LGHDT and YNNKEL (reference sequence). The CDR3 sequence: CASSPRADIYGYTF. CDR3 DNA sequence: TGTGCCAGCAGCCCAAGGGCGGATATCTATGGCTACACCTTC.

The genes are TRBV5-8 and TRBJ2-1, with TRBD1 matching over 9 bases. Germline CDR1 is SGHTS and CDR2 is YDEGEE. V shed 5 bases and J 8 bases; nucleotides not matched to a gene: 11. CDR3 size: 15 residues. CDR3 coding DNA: TGTGCCAGCAGTATCGGACAGGGGAGTAGGGATGAGCAGTTCTTC. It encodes CASSIGQGSRDEQFF.

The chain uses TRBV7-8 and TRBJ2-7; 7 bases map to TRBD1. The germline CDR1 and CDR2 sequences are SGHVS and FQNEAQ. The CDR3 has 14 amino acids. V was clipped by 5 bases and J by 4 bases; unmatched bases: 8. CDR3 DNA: TGTGCCAGCAGCCAGGACAGGTCGGTTTACGAGCAGTACTTC. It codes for CASSQDRSVYEQYF.

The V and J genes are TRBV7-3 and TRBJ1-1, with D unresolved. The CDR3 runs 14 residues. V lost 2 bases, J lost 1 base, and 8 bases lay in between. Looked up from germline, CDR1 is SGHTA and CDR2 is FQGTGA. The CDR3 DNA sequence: TGTGCCAGCAGCTTATCAGCTGGGAACACTGAAGCTTTCTTT. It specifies CASSLSAGNTEAFF.

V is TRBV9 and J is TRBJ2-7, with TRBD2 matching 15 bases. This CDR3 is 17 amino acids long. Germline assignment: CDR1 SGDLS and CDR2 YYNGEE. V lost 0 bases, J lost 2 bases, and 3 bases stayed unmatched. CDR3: CASSVEGTSGRTYEQYF. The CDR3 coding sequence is TGTGCCAGCAGCGTAGAAGGGACTAGCGGGAGGACCTACGAGCAGTACTTC.

CDR3 coding DNA: TGTGCCAGTAGTATGGTGGGGGGAGAAGGCTACACCTTC. Residues: CASSMVGGEGYTF. The chain has TRBV19 and TRBJ1-2; D perhaps matches TRBD1 (5 bases). V lost 3 bases and J lost 8, with 13 bases in between. This CDR3 spans 13 amino acids. In germline, CDR1 is LNHDA, CDR2 SQIVND (reference sequence). Supplemented by reference TRBV19 and TRBJ1-2, the full variable domain reads DGGITQSPKYLFRKEGQNVTLSCEQNLNHDAMYWYRQDPGQGLRLIYYSQIVNDFQKGDIAEGYSVSREKKESFPLTVTSAQKNPTAFYLCASSMVGGEGYTFGSGTRLTVV.

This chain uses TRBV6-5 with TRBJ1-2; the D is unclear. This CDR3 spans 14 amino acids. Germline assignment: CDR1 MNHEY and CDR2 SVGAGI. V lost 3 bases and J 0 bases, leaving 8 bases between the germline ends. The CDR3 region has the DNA TGTGCCAGCAGTTATGGGCAGGCTAACTATGGCTACACCTTC. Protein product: CASSYGQANYGYTF.

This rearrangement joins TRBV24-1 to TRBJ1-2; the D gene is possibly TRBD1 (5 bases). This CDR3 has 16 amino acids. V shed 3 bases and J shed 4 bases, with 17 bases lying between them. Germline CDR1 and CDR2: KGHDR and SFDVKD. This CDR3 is CATSDTQGASSYGYTF. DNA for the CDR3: TGTGCCACCAGTGATACTCAGGGTGCGTCCTCCTATGGCTACACCTTC.

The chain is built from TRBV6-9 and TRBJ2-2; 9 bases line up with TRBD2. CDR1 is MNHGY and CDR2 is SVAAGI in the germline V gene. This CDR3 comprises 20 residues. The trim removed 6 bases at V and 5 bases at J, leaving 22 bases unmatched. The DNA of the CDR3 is TGTGCCAGCAGCTCCAAGGGAGTGTCTTATGGCGGGAGGGGAACCGGGGAGCTGTTTTTT. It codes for CASSSKGVSYGGRGTGELFF.

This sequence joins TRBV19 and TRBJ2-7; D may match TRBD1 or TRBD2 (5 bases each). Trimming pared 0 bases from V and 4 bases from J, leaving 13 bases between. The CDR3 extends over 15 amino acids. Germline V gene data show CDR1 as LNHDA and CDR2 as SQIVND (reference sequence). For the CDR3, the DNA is TGTGCCAGTAGTATAGATCTATTTGGGGGATACGAGCAGTACTTC. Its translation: CASSIDLFGGYEQYF.

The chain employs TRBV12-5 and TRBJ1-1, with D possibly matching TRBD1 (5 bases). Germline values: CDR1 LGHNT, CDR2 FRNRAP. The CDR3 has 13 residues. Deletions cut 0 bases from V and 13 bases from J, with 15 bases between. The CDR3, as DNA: TGTGCTAGTGGTTTGGTAGGCAGGGAATCGGGTTTCTTT. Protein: CASGLVGRESGFF.

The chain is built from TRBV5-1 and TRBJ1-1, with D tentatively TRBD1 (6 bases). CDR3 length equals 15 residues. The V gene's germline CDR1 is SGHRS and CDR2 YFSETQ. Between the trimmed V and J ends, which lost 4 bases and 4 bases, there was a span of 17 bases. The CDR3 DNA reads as TGCGCCAGCAGCCCCTATACGGGGGCCGGCACTGAAGCTTTCTTT. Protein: CASSPYTGAGTEAFF. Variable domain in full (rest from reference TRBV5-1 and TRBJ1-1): KAGVTQTPRYLIKTRGQQVTLSCSPISGHRSVSWYQQTPGQGLQFLFEYFSETQRNKGNFPGRFSGRQFSNSRSEMNVSTLELGDSALYLCASSPYTGAGTEAFFGQGTRLTVV.

DNA of the CDR3: TGTGCCAGCAGCGTCAATCCCCGGGGGGAGAGCTCCTACAATGAGCAGTTCTTC. Encoded protein: CASSVNPRGESSYNEQFF. The chain uses TRBV9 and TRBJ2-1; TRBD2 agrees at 7 bases. Per the germline V gene, CDR1 is SGDLS and CDR2 is YYNGEE. The length of the CDR3 is 18 residues. The V segment lost 2 bases and the J segment 0 bases; nucleotides outside the gene matches: 11. Combining the CDR3 with reference TRBV9 and TRBJ2-1 gives the whole variable domain DSGVTQTPKHLITATGQRVTLRCSPRSGDLSVYWYQQSLDQGLQFLIQYYNGEERAKGNILERFSAQQFPDLHSELNLSSLELGDSALYFCASSVNPRGESSYNEQFFGPGTRLTVL.

In nucleotides, the CDR3 is TGTGCCTGGACCCGTAAAGGGGAGTTGTATGGCTACACCTTC. Protein sequence: CAWTRKGELYGYTF. This chain joins TRBV30 and TRBJ1-2; a weak D match, TRBD1 (5 bases). With 4 bases removed from V and 5 bases from J, the gap between germline ends came to 17 bases. This CDR3 has 14 amino acids. Germline CDR1 reads GTSNPN; CDR2 reads SVGIG (reference sequence).

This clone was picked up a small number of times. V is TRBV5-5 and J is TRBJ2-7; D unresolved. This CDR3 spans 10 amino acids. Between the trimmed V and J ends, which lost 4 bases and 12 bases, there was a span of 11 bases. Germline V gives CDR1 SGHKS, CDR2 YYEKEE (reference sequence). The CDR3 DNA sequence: TGTGCCAGCAGCACCGACGTCTGGTACTTC. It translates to CASSTDVWYF.

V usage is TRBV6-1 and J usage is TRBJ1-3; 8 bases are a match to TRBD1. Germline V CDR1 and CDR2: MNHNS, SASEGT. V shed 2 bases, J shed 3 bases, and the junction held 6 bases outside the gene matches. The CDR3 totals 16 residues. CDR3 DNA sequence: TGTGCCAGCAGTGAACCCGGACAGGGAGGTGGAAACACCATATATTTT. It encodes CASSEPGQGGGNTIYF.

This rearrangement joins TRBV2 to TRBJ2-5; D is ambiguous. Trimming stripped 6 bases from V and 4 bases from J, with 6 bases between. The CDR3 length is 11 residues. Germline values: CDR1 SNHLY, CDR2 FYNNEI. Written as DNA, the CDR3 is TGTGCCAGCAGGGTTCGAGAGACCCAGTACTTC. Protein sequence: CASRVRETQYF.

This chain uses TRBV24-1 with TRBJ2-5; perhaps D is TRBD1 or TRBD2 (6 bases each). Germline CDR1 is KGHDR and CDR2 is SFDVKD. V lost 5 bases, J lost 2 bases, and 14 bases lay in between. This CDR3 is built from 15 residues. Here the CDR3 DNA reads TGTGCCACCAGTGGGGGTGGGGGGCGACAAGAGACCCAGTACTTC. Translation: CATSGGGGRQETQYF.

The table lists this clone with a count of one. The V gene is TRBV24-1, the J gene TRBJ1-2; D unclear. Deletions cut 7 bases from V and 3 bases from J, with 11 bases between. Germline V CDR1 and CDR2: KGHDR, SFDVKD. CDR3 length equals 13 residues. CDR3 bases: TGTGCCACCAGGTCCCCAGATGACTATGGCTACACCTTC. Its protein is CATRSPDDYGYTF.

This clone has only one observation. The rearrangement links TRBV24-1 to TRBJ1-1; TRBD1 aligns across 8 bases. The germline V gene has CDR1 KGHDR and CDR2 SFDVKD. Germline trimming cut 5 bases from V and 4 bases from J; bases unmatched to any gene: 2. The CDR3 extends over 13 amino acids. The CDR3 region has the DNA TGTGCCACCAGTGGCAGGGGGCCCACTGAAGCTTTCTTT. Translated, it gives CATSGRGPTEAFF.

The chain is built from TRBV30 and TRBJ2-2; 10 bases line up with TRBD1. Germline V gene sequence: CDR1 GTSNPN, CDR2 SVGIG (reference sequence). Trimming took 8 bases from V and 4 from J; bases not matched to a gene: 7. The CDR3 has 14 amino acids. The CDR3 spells CAQRQGAGTGELFF. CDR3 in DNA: TGTGCCCAGAGACAGGGGGCTGGCACCGGGGAGCTGTTTTTT.

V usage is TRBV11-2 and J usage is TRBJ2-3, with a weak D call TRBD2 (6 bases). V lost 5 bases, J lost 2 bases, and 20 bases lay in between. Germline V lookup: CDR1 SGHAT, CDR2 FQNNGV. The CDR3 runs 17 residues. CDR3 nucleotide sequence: TGTGCCAGCAGCCCCATGATCCCGGGACTGTACACAGATACGCAGTATTTT. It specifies CASSPMIPGLYTDTQYF.

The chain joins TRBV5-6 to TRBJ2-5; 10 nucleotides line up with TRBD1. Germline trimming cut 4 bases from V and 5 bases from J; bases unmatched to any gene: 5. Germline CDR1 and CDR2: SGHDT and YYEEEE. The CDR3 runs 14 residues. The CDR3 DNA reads TGTGCCAGCAGCGGGGACAGGGGTTCGGAGACCCAGTACTTC. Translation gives CASSGDRGSETQYF.

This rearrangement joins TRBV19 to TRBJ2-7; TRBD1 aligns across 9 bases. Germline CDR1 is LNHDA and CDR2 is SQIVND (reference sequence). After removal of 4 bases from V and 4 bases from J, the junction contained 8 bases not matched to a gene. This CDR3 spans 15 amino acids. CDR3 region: CASSTPGQGLYEQYF. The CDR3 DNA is TGTGCCAGTAGTACACCGGGACAGGGTTTGTACGAGCAGTACTTC.

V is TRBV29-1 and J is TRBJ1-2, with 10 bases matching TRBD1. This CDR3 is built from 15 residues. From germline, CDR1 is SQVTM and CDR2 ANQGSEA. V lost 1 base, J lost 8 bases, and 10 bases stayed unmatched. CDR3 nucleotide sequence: TGCAGCGTTGAAGTTGTGACAGGGGGCGCGGGGGGCTACACCTTC. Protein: CSVEVVTGGAGGYTF.

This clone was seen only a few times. The CDR3 here is CASSRLQLGLSPLHF. DNA for the CDR3: TGTGCCAGCAGCCGACTCCAGTTAGGGCTTTCACCCCTCCACTTT. The chain couples TRBV11-2 to TRBJ1-6, with D hard to call. V dropped 5 bases and J dropped 9 bases, with 17 bases sitting between them. Germline CDR1 is SGHAT and CDR2 is FQNNGV. This CDR3 region has 15 residues.

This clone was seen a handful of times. The CDR3 loop reads CSASGLHRRMDGYTF. The CDR3 DNA is TGCAGTGCTAGTGGGCTTCATCGGAGGATGGATGGCTACACCTTC. The V gene is TRBV20-1, the J gene TRBJ1-2; D gene unclear. This CDR3 comprises 15 residues. Per germline, CDR1 DFQATT and CDR2 SNEGSKA (reference sequence). V shed 3 bases and J shed 6 bases, with 20 bases lying between them.

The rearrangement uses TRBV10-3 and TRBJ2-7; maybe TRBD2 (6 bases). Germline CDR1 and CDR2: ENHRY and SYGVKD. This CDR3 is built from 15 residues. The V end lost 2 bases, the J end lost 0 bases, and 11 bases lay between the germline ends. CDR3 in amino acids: CAISEALGGSYEQYF. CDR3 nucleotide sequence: TGTGCCATCAGTGAGGCGTTGGGGGGCTCCTACGAGCAGTACTTC.